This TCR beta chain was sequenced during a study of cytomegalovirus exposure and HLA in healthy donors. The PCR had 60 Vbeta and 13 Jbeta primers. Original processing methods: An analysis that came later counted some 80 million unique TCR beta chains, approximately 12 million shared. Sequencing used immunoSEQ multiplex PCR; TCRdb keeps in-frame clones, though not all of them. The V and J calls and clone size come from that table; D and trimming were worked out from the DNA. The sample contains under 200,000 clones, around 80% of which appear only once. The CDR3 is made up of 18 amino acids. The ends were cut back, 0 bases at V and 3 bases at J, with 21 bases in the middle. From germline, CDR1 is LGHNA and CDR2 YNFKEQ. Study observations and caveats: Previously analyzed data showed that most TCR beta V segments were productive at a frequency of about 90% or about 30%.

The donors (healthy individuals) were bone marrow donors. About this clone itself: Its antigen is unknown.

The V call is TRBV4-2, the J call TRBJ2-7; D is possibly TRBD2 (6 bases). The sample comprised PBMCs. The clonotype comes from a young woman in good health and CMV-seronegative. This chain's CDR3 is CASSQDTAGNSFSYEQYF. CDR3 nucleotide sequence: TGTGCCAGCAGCCAAGATACGGCGGGAAACTCCTTCAGCTACGAGCAGTACTTC.